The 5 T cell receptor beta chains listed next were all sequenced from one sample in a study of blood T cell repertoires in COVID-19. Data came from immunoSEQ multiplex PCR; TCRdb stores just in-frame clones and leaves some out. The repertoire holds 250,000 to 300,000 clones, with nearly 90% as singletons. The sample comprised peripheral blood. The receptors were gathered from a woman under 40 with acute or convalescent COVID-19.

The CDR3 protein is CASRLAGTDTQYF. CDR3 DNA: TGTGCCTCAAGGCTAGCGGGGACAGATACGCAGTATTTT. This chain links TRBV19 with TRBJ2-3; the match to TRBD2 covers 9 bases. CDR3 length: 13 residues. From germline, CDR1 is LNHDA and CDR2 SQIVND (reference sequence). V lost 11 bases to trimming and J lost 3 bases; unmatched junction nucleotides: 6. Full variable domain (missing parts from reference TRBV19 and TRBJ2-3): DGGITQSPKYLFRKEGQNVTLSCEQNLNHDAMYWYRQDPGQGLRLIYYSQIVNDFQKGDIAEGYSVSREKKESFPLTVTSAQKNPTAFYLCASRLAGTDTQYFGPGTRLTVL.

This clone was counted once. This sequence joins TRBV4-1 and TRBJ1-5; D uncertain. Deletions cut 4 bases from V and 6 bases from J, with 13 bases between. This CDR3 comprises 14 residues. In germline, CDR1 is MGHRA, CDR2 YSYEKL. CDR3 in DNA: TGCGCCAGCAGCCCCGTAGACAACACTCAGCCCCAGCATTTT. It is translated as CASSPVDNTQPQHF.

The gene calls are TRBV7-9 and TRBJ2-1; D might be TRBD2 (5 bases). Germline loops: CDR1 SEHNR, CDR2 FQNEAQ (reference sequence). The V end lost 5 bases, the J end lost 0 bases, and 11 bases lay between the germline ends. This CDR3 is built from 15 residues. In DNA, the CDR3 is TGTGCCAGCAGCGTTAGCGAGACCTCCTACAATGAGCAGTTCTTC. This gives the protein CASSVSETSYNEQFF.

CDR3 residues: CATRWDRNEKLFF. The CDR3 nucleotides are TGTGCCACCAGGTGGGACAGGAATGAAAAACTGTTTTTT. V and J are TRBV2 and TRBJ1-4, with TRBD1 matching 8 bases. The CDR3 contains 13 residues. CDR1 SNHLY and CDR2 FYNNEI come from the germline V gene. J lost 5 bases, V lost 10 bases, and 6 bases had no gene match.

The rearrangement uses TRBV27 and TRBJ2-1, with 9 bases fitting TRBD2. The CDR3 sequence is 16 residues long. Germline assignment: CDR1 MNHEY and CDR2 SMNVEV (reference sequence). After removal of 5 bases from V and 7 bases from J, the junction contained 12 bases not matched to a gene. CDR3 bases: TGTGCCAGCAGTACGGTAGCGGGAGCAATGGGTAATGAGCAGTTCTTC. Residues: CASSTVAGAMGNEQFF.